This T cell receptor beta chain appears in the sequencing data of a study of CD8+CD57+ T cells in acquired aplastic anemia. Germline CDR1 and CDR2: DFQATT and SNEGSKA (reference sequence). The CDR3 consists of 17 residues. Trimming at V came to 0 bases and at J to 7 bases, leaving 14 bases not matched to a gene. The template for TCR beta VDJ and CDR3 sequence profiling was genomic DNA. TCRdb recomputed calls from the reads with MiXCR, one row per CDR3 protein. The sample carries about 180,000 distinct CDR3 sequences, 48% recorded once. It was patients with CD8+CD57+ cell expansion by flow cytometry who were chosen for sequencing.

J is TRBJ2-5 and V is TRBV20-1; 10 nucleotides align to TRBD2. The clonotype was recovered from a human donor with aplastic anemia. The source material was sorted CD4+, CD8+, or CD8+CD57+ T cells (not recorded which) from PBMCs. The CDR3 sequence is CSARDRIAGGGERTQYF. The CDR3 region has the DNA TGCAGTGCTAGAGATCGGATAGCGGGAGGAGGTGAACGGACCCAGTACTTC.